This T cell receptor beta chain emerged from a study of graft-versus-host responses after intestinal transplantation. Background on the study: Among the recipients, transplants were multivisceral, liver-intestinal, or isolated intestinal. Once they had received anti-thymocyte globulin induction, all recipients took tacrolimus and steroids for two to three years.

The V gene lost 4 bases and the J gene lost 4 bases, with 15 bases spanning the gap. Germline V gene lookup returns CDR1 SGHDT and CDR2 YYEEEE. This CDR3 is 15 amino acids long. Assay: immunoSEQ multiplex PCR; the TCRdb copy retains only in-frame clones and omits some. The sample yields approximately 94,000 clones, less than 90% seen once. Points from the study as a whole: GvH clones occurred in recipient marrow; some first appeared in ileum or blood. Clonal ratios of graft-versus-host to host-versus-graft in allografts were high for patients exhibiting graft-donor T cell macrochimerism.

As to this clone: Its antigen is unidentified.

This chain uses TRBV5-6 with TRBJ2-1; D uncertain. This sequence originates from a human donor who was the organ donor for an intestinal transplant. The specimen comprised unstimulated CD4+ T cells sorted from spleen or lymph node cells, sampled before transplant. This chain's CDR3 is CASSEGYRVYNEQFF. CDR3 sequence (DNA): TGTGCCAGCAGCGAAGGCTATAGAGTTTACAATGAGCAGTTCTTC.